These 25 T cell receptor beta chains were sequenced from one sample in a study of spatial heterogeneity in lung cancer. Indicated time point: sample taken at primary tumor resection. TCRdb called the 5' RACE reads again in MiXCR, with one record for every CDR3 protein. The sample contains tens of thousands of distinct CDR3 sequences, 7% of which appear only once. Sequencing used PBMCs, obtained at surgery. These receptor sequences come from a male donor with early-stage non-small cell lung cancer.

The chain employs TRBV7-8 and TRBJ2-7; 11 nucleotides align to TRBD1. CDR3 length equals 15 residues. Per germline, CDR1 SGHVS and CDR2 FQNEAQ. Trimming at V came to 3 bases and at J to 5 bases, leaving 6 bases not matched to a gene. CDR3 sequence reads: CASSFSGTGGHEQYF. The CDR3 nucleotides are TGTGCCAGCAGCTTCTCCGGGACAGGGGGACACGAGCAGTACTTC.

This clonotype was seen ten or more times. The chain has TRBV4-1 and TRBJ2-6; D is perhaps TRBD1 (6 bases). CDR1 is MGHRA, CDR2 YSYEKL, per germline. The CDR3 contains 17 residues. The V and J ends lost 0 bases and 2 bases respectively, with 11 bases between them. The CDR3 coding sequence is TGCGCCAGCAGCCAAGAACCAGGGGCGGCTGGGGCCAACGTCCTGACTTTC. Translation gives CASSQEPGAAGANVLTF.

This rearrangement joins TRBV20-1 to TRBJ2-3; no reliable D call. Germline V gives CDR1 DFQATT, CDR2 SNEGSKA (reference sequence). The CDR3 extends over 13 amino acids. The V gene lost 3 bases and the J gene lost 0 bases, with 7 bases spanning the gap. CDR3 DNA sequence: TGCAGTGCTAGGCCGAGTAGCACAGATACGCAGTATTTT. Translation: CSARPSSTDTQYF.

This chain links TRBV5-1 with TRBJ2-1, with TRBD2 identical over 8 bases. CDR3 length: 16 residues. Germline CDR1 reads SGHRS; CDR2 reads YFSETQ. The J segment lost 1 base and the V segment lost 2 bases, leaving 5 bases of the junction unmatched. CDR3 DNA: TGCGCCAGCAGCTTTTCTCCGGGAGGGTCCTACAATGAGCAGTTCTTC. It yields the protein CASSFSPGGSYNEQFF.

As regards this clonotype: One base away lies a much larger clone, so this may be a sequencing read error. CDR3 DNA sequence: TGTGCCGGCAGTGAGAGGACAGGGGACTACAATGAGCAGTTCTTC. Its protein is CAGSERTGDYNEQFF. The V call is TRBV2, the J call TRBJ2-1, with 9 bases identical to TRBD1. Germline V lookup: CDR1 SNHLY, CDR2 FYNNEI. CDR3 length equals 15 residues. Complete variable domain (other parts from reference TRBV2 and TRBJ2-1): EPEVTQTPSHQVTQMGQEVILRCVPISNHLYFYWYRQILGQKVEFLVSFYNNEISEKSEIFDDQFSVERPDGSNFTLKIRSTKLEDSAMYFCAGSERTGDYNEQFFGPGTRLTVL.

CDR3 protein: CAWSVRGGPHEQFF. For the CDR3, the DNA is TGTGCCTGGAGTGTACGCGGGGGTCCTCATGAGCAGTTCTTC. This chain links TRBV30 with TRBJ2-1; 7 nucleotides agree with TRBD2. The V and J ends lost 0 bases and 8 bases, in that order; junction bases with no gene match: 7. Germline assignment: CDR1 GTSNPN and CDR2 SVGIG (reference sequence). The CDR3 spans 14 residues.

This clonotype has at least ten counts. CDR3 region: CSARAPTENTIYF. The CDR3 DNA reads as TGCAGTGCTAGAGCTCCGACAGAAAACACCATATATTTT. The chain links TRBV20-1 to TRBJ1-3, with TRBD1 as a possible D gene (5 bases). Germline-derived CDR1 and CDR2 are DFQATT and SNEGSKA (reference sequence). The CDR3 totals 13 residues. V lost 1 base, J lost 6 bases, and 10 bases lay in between.

Many counts were recorded for this clonotype. This chain joins TRBV7-6 and TRBJ2-2; 8 bases are a match to TRBD2. The CDR3 has 15 residues. In germline, CDR1 is SGHVS, CDR2 FNYEAQ. V shed 4 bases, J shed 7 bases, and the junction held 8 bases outside the gene matches. Here the CDR3 DNA reads TGTGCCAGCAGCTCCCCGGGAGGGTCAATCGGGGAGCTGTTTTTT. It codes for CASSSPGGSIGELFF.

This clonotype was detected ten times or more. This chain connects TRBV6-5 to TRBJ2-6; D possibly matches TRBD1 or TRBD2 (5 bases each). V was shortened by 6 bases and J by 0 bases, with 15 bases between the two germline ends. Germline CDR1 reads MNHEY; CDR2 reads SVGAGI. The CDR3 contains 17 residues. The DNA of the CDR3 is TGTGCCAGCAGCCGCCGGGACCCTTCCTCTGGGGCCAACGTCCTGACTTTC. Protein: CASSRRDPSSGANVLTF.

The table lists this clonotype with many counts. The V call is TRBV6-2 or TRBV6-3, the J call TRBJ2-1; 7 bases agree with TRBD1. The germline V gene encodes CDR1 MNHEY and CDR2 SVGEGT. V shed 4 bases and J 0 bases; nucleotides not matched to a gene: 9. There are 17 residues in the CDR3. The CDR3 loop is CASSFVGQDSSYNEQFF. CDR3 DNA: TGTGCCAGCAGTTTTGTCGGACAGGACAGCTCCTACAATGAGCAGTTCTTC.

This clonotype was observed once. The chain recombines TRBV7-9 with TRBJ1-6; unclear D gene. V was clipped by 2 bases and J by 4 bases, with 6 bases between them. Per germline, CDR1 SEHNR and CDR2 FQNEAQ (reference sequence). This CDR3 is 14 amino acids long. CDR3 nucleotide sequence: TGTGCCAGCAGCTTAATCCAGTATAATTCACCCCTCCACTTT. This codes for CASSLIQYNSPLHF.

This clonotype was seen at least ten times. J is TRBJ1-2 and V is TRBV28; no definite D call. The CDR3 spans 13 residues. Germline V gene sequence: CDR1 MDHEN, CDR2 SYDVKM. The V gene lost 5 bases and the J gene lost 4 bases, with 11 bases spanning the gap. This CDR3 is CASSNGGLYGYTF. In DNA, the CDR3 is TGTGCCAGCAGTAACGGAGGACTCTATGGCTACACCTTC.

This rearrangement joins TRBV20-1 to TRBJ1-4; tentative D call: TRBD1 (5 bases). With 6 bases removed from V and 4 bases from J, the gap between germline ends came to 15 bases. The CDR3 length is 14 residues. Germline values: CDR1 DFQATT, CDR2 SNEGSKA (reference sequence). The CDR3 loop is CSARDRRVNEKLFF. As DNA, the CDR3 is TGCAGTGCCCGGGACCGAAGAGTTAATGAAAAACTGTTTTTT.

This clonotype was seen a few times. This rearrangement joins TRBV9 to TRBJ2-5, with no clear D. From germline, CDR1 is SGDLS and CDR2 YYNGEE. Trimming pared 0 bases from V and 0 bases from J, leaving 12 bases between. This CDR3 is 16 amino acids long. Here the CDR3 DNA reads TGTGCCAGCAGCGTAGCTCCGACGGCCAACCAAGAGACCCAGTACTTC. It codes for CASSVAPTANQETQYF.

This clonotype was observed at least ten times. This chain's CDR3 is CSARSASLNQPQHF. The DNA for the CDR3 is TGCAGTGCTAGATCGGCATCCCTAAATCAGCCCCAGCATTTT. This chain joins TRBV20-1 and TRBJ1-5, with D unclear. The CDR3 is made up of 14 amino acids. The V end was cut by 2 bases, the J end by 4 bases, with 12 bases between. CDR1 is DFQATT and CDR2 is SNEGSKA in the germline V gene (reference sequence).

In its sample, this clonotype was seen a few times. The J gene is TRBJ2-7, the V gene TRBV5-1; a weak D match, TRBD2 (5 bases). Germline lookup yields CDR1 SGHRS and CDR2 YFSETQ. Trimming stripped 0 bases from V and 5 bases from J, with 9 bases between. The CDR3 is made up of 13 amino acids. The CDR3 loop is CASSLVVLDEQYF. The DNA of the CDR3 is TGCGCCAGCAGCTTGGTAGTACTAGACGAGCAGTACTTC.

At least ten counts were recorded for this clonotype. J is TRBJ1-5 and V is TRBV12-3 or TRBV12-4; D gene ambiguous. Deletions cut 2 bases from V and 8 bases from J, with 7 bases between. This CDR3 contains 12 residues. CDR3 coding DNA: TGTGCCAGCAGTTTAAACAGCAAGCCCCAGCATTTT. Protein: CASSLNSKPQHF.

This clonotype was seen ten or more times. Here the CDR3 DNA reads TGCGCCAGCAGCCAAGAGGCCAGGATAACTAATGAAAAACTGTTTTTT. Residues: CASSQEARITNEKLFF. The chain is built from TRBV4-1 and TRBJ1-4; D uncertain. V shed 0 bases and J shed 1 base, with 9 bases lying between them. This CDR3 is built from 16 residues. From germline, CDR1 is MGHRA and CDR2 YSYEKL.

This clonotype was observed a few times. J is TRBJ2-1 and V is TRBV7-2; D uncertain. CDR1 is SGHTA, CDR2 FQGNSA, per germline. This CDR3 is built from 11 residues. V lost 4 bases, J lost 7 bases, and 5 bases lay in between. The CDR3 sequence is CASSWLNEQFF. The CDR3 bases are TGTGCCAGCAGCTGGCTAAATGAGCAGTTCTTC.

This clonotype showed up many times. The chain is built from TRBV7-2 and TRBJ2-5, with a possible D match to TRBD1 (6 bases). The CDR3 spans 15 residues. Germline V gene lookup returns CDR1 SGHTA and CDR2 FQGNSA. Trimming left V 4 bases short and J 6 bases short, with 18 bases between. CDR3 sequence (DNA): TGTGCCAGCAGCTCACGAAGGGCAGGGGCACAGACCCAGTACTTC. Protein sequence: CASSSRRAGAQTQYF.

This clonotype was recorded at least ten times. The chain combines TRBV7-6 with TRBJ1-1; no clear D gene. The length of the CDR3 is 13 residues. Trimming pared 2 bases from V and 1 base from J, leaving 5 bases between. The germline V gene has CDR1 SGHVS and CDR2 FNYEAQ. CDR3 in amino acids: CASSLTANTEAFF. CDR3 coding DNA: TGTGCCAGCAGCTTAACAGCGAACACTGAAGCTTTCTTT.

This clonotype came up many times. This sequence joins TRBV4-1 and TRBJ2-3; no clear D gene. Germline V gives CDR1 MGHRA, CDR2 YSYEKL. Deletions cut 0 bases from V and 10 bases from J, with 11 bases between. The CDR3 length is 13 residues. For the CDR3, the DNA is TGCGCCAGCAGCCAAGATCGGGCCCGCGCGCAGTATTTT. Protein sequence: CASSQDRARAQYF.

There are many counts of this clonotype. V gene TRBV5-5 combines with J gene TRBJ1-1; TRBD1 matches at 8 bases. Looked up from germline, CDR1 is SGHKS and CDR2 is YYEKEE (reference sequence). This CDR3 comprises 13 residues. The V segment lost 9 bases and the J segment 1 base; nucleotides outside the gene matches: 5. CDR3 DNA: TGTGCCACCCACAGGGGGGGGAACACTGAAGCTTTCTTT. Amino acids: CATHRGGNTEAFF.

This clonotype was recorded many times. The genes are TRBV19 and TRBJ2-3; D is uncertain. The V and J ends lost 3 bases and 2 bases respectively, with 12 bases between them. In germline, CDR1 is LNHDA, CDR2 SQIVND (reference sequence). The CDR3 contains 15 residues. The CDR3 DNA is TGTGCCAGTAGTATGGGTCAGACAATCACAGATACGCAGTATTTT. Its translation: CASSMGQTITDTQYF.

The chain carries TRBV24-1 and TRBJ2-7; no definite D call. V shed 7 bases and J shed 7 bases, with 13 bases lying between them. This CDR3 contains 12 residues. CDR1 is KGHDR and CDR2 is SFDVKD in the germline V gene. CDR3 nucleotide sequence: TGTGCCACCAGGGCCAGGCGGAAGGAGCAGTACTTC. This gives the protein CATRARRKEQYF.